This TCR beta chain was captured in a study of beta chain bispecific antibodies for T cell cancers. Blood mononuclear cells were expanded for 3 days using either OKT3 anti-CD3 antibody or CD3/CD28 beads. Each coculture: some 5 x 10^4 target cells, some 5 x 10^4 normal T cells, bispecific antibody. Study results and caveats: Most targeted TRBV signal came from the leukemia cell line cells, not normal T cells.

This clonotype has ten or more counts. Its antigen is undetermined. Unique molecular identifier barcodes measured each clonotype's abundance. MiXCR, applied by TCRdb to the 5' RACE reads, yields one record per CDR3 protein. The data hold 20,000 to 25,000 distinct CDR3 sequences, with under 3% observed a single time. The material sequenced was healthy donor T cells cultured with leukemia cells. The origin of this receptor is a human donor in good health. Some clones in this sample may be carry-over from other donors' samples.

The DNA of the CDR3 is TGTGCCATCAGTCGGGATCTAGCGGGCACAGATACGCAGTATTTT. Protein: CAISRDLAGTDTQYF. The V gene is TRBV10-3, the J gene TRBJ2-3; TRBD2 agrees at 7 bases. V shed 5 bases and J 1 base; nucleotides not matched to a gene: 6. The CDR3 has 15 residues. Germline V gene lookup returns CDR1 ENHRY and CDR2 SYGVKD.